One TCR beta chain is described in this entry. The specificity of this receptor is unknown. Base qualities are not at hand, and no much larger clone is one base apart. The cohort was made up of around 720 healthy bone marrow donors. Cohort members were all nominally healthy when sampled, although unrecorded immune exposures were likely present. The donor was CMV seropositive and belonged to the group of more than 250 seropositive cohort members. Each donor provided a peripheral blood sample, and peripheral blood mononuclear cells were used for TCR beta sequencing. The Qiagen DNeasy Blood Extraction Kit was used to extract genomic DNA from the blood cell samples. This sample was included in a study of cytomegalovirus exposure and HLA in healthy donors (TCRdb year 2017). Notes on the research overall: According to an earlier analysis of a few hundred of the donors, 150 million to 200 million T cells yielded 90 million to 130 million unique TCR beta sequences and around 280 Gb of sequence data. An early release covering 550 to 650 HLA-typed donors comprised roughly 300 gigabases of sequencing data and tens of millions of unique TCR sequences. The genetic ancestry cluster associated with self-reported Caucasian donors included over 65% of the roughly 390 genotyped donors. The study aimed to test whether signatures of past pathogen exposure could be identified by cataloging public T cell receptors. The study used immunosequencing to profile the T cell repertoires of approximately 650 subjects and linked those repertoires to cytomegalovirus serostatus. Besides the first cohort of around 700 subjects, a separate validation cohort made up of 120 or so different subjects was used. The study combined high-throughput TCR immunosequencing, statistical association of individual TCRs with disease status, and machine learning to predict cytomegalovirus infection status. In a later analysis, previously published TCR beta repertoires from 500 to 750 donors were re-analyzed and high-resolution HLA genotyping was added so that TCR occurrence patterns could be studied. Rather than using new phenotypic data, the later analysis identified candidate immune exposures from TCR beta sequences and from how often those sequences occurred across donors. To decide whether each TCR beta V gene segment behaved as functional or pseudogenic, an earlier analysis of approximately 590 of the donors relied on high-throughput TCR beta sequencing. Donor age, sex, ethnicity and CMV serostatus were compiled together with the repertoire data. Genome-wide SNP genotypes for about three fifths of the roughly 670 donors were used in a later genetic analysis, which treated that subset as a discovery cohort. All discovery cohort repertoires had been generated using a single sequencing platform. HLA typing included class I and class II loci at four-digit resolution. The number of typed donors differed by locus: about 620-640 for A, B, C, DRB1 and DQB1; 522 for DQA1; approximately 600 for DPA1; and 400 to 480 for DPB1. Four or five DR-DQ haplotypes were treated as single units for association and clustering because of strong linkage in the cohort. Across about 380 genotyped donors of the cohort, an average of about 250,000 unique TCR beta nucleotide sequences per donor were sequenced, and roughly a sixth of those sequences were non-productive. What the study reported, not specific to this receptor: In a later analysis, HLA-associated TCR beta chains were found to be more clonally expanded and to have lower generation probabilities than equally common non-associated chains. The study listed approximately 150 TCR beta chains as associated with cytomegalovirus. HLA typing was unavailable for some donors at each locus, so association tests used only the typed subset. Cytomegalovirus status was reported to be diagnosed by the classifier with high specificity and sensitivity in both the original and validation cohorts. A later analysis found that most CMV-associated TCR beta chains appeared HLA-restricted, with HLA associations seemingly driven largely by CMV exposure. A few of the identified cytomegalovirus-associated TCR beta chains were confirmed in vitro to be specific for cytomegalovirus antigens. The authors suggested that the approach could potentially be generalized to other disease states and immunological phenotypes. A group of highly shared sequence variants was considered likely to be a technical artifact of the sequencing pipeline. The only immune exposure information available for the cohort was CMV serostatus. Over 15 rarely observed V segments, including chromosome 9 orphons, were excluded from the earlier analysis of 550 to 700 of the donors because counts were too low. Because the 87-base-pair reads could not distinguish some IMGT-functional V segments, including TRBV6-2 and TRBV6-3, those segments were excluded. V-gene and J-gene trimming of TCR beta chains was associated with a missense DCLRE1C variant in a later genetic analysis, and the association was replicated in an independent cohort. Only TCR beta chains were sequenced in this cohort, and the absence of alpha or paired-chain data limited detectable features. Strong co-occurrence of HLA alleles, especially DR and DQ, made assigning TCR associations to individual alleles difficult. At a false discovery rate of 0.05, a later analysis linked 15,000 to 20,000 TCR beta sequences to specific HLA alleles. The presence/absence analyses assumed that sequencing depth was roughly uniform across donors, and that assumption may not be true. A further reported finding was that TCR beta sequences accurately predicted the HLA-A and HLA-B alleles for most subjects in the first cohort. Correlated functional status among segregating V segments might reflect linkage disequilibrium, but an unknown experimental factor could not be ruled out. A later analysis found that TCR association rates varied across HLA loci, with DRB1 alleles showing the most associated TCRs and HLA-C alleles the fewest. Most TCR sequences were observed very rarely across donors, whereas some public TCRs were present in many individuals. Several of the top co-occurrence clusters appeared to be linked to parvovirus B19, influenza, CMV and Epstein-Barr virus, according to a later analysis. In a later genetic analysis, fewer N-insertions in productive TCRs were reported among donors in an Asian-associated ancestry cluster than the approximately 710-donor mean. In an earlier analysis of some 540 of the donors, most TCR beta V segments appeared in productive rearrangements about 87% or about 30% of the time, broadly matching IMGT annotations.

The germline V gene gives CDR1 as SGHAT and CDR2 as FQNNGV. Relative to germline, V is missing 2 bases and J is missing 0 bases, with 10 bases of the junction outside any gene match. From cysteine to phenylalanine, the CDR3 is 19 amino acids long. Just the 57-base CDR3 DNA is kept, in frame starting at base 1. Preparation of the library involved the immunoSEQ multiplex PCR assay. The multiplex PCR relied on a mix of 60 forward primers for TCR Vbeta segments and 13 reverse primers for TCR Jbeta segments. A multiplex PCR assay on genomic DNA amplified the CDR3 region of rearranged TCR beta genes. On the Illumina HiSeq System, the amplified TCR beta libraries were sequenced as 87-base-pair reads. The original pipeline was this. In a later analysis, tens of millions of unique TCR beta chains were counted across the roughly 700 repertoires, and approximately 9.9 million of these chains were shared by at least two donors. Raw reads were error-corrected and collapsed into unique sequences with a nearest-neighbor algorithm that merged closely related sequences to remove PCR and sequencing errors. V, D and J gene segments were assigned by aligning CDR3 sequences to IMGT reference sequences. Each retained sequence needed at least a six-nucleotide match to both a V gene segment and a J gene segment. A rearrangement was called productive if the CDR3 had no stop codons and remained in frame with V and J, and every other rearrangement was called non-productive. Following IMGT convention, CDR3 was defined as the stretch from the second conserved V-encoded cysteine up to the conserved J-encoded phenylalanine. In an earlier analysis of some 550 of the donors, sequences lacking an unambiguous match to a single V gene segment were excluded. In an earlier analysis of approximately 500 of the donors, a V segment was called functional when productive rearrangements were above 56.7%, and segregating when the standard deviation between donors exceeded 5%. A statistical classification framework was built to diagnose cytomegalovirus status from the catalog of TCR beta chain sequences. V and J gene assignment, in a later analysis, came from comparing TCR nucleotide sequences with IMGT/GENE-DB human TR gene sequences. Using the TCRdist pipeline, a later analysis assigned CDR3 sequences along with most-parsimonious VDJ recombination scenarios. In a later analysis, each TCR beta chain was defined by its CDR3 amino acid sequence together with its V-gene family, and reads without a unique V-gene family were excluded. As a way to deal with suspected cross-contamination and a sequencing artifact, a later analysis dropped hundreds of nucleotide sequences that were highly shared and had low generation probability. For each public chain, a later analysis derived a clonal expansion index from normalized ranks of inferred template counts within each repertoire. In a later analysis, generation probabilities were computed using a VDJ recombination model fitted to out-of-frame rearrangements, and the results were checked against IGoR. In a later analysis, TCR-TCR, TCR-HLA and TCR-CMV co-occurrence was scored with hypergeometric tests, and a repertoire-size bias correction was applied to TCR pairs. False discovery rates were estimated in a later analysis by permuting HLA or CMV assignments 20 times. In a later analysis, co-occurring TCRs were grouped using DBSCAN, with TCRdist sequence similarity added in when clustering inside HLA-allele-positive subsets. For co-occurrence clustering, repertoires with fewer than 30,000 or more than 120,000 public chains were excluded, along with roughly five repertoires with anomalous nucleotide sharing. Sourced from immuneACCESS, this table was stored by TCRdb with only in-frame sequences that have V and J called. A share of the clones is absent; for the studies checked, an unresolved V gene accounts for under half, and the remainder has no known explanation. The V and J calls and clone size were taken over from that table, and D and trimming were inferred from the DNA. This sample holds around 180,000 clones; 81% were observed only once. Around 1.9% of the sample belongs to the ten largest clones.

The sequenced sample consisted of PBMCs. The clonotype was recovered from a woman aged 18-29 years in good health and CMV-seropositive. The chain joins TRBV11-2 to TRBJ2-2, and TRBD2 matches 9 of the central bases. The CDR3 corresponds to CASSLRSSGTSPNTGELFF. The DNA is as follows: TGTGCCAGCAGCTTAAGATCTAGCGGGACATCGCCGAACACCGGGGAGCTGTTTTTT.